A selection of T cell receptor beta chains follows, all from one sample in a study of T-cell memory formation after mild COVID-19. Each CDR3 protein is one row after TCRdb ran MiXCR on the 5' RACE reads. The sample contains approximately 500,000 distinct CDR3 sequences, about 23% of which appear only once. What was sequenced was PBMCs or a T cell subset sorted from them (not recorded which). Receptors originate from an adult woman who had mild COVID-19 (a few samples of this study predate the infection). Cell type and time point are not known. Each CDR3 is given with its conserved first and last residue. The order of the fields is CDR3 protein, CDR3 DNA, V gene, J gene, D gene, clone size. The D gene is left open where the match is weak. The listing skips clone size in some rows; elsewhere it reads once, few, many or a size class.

cdr3_aa: CASSPGRENYEQYF; cdr3_nt: TGTGCCAGCTCACCAGGGCGGGAGAACTACGAGCAGTACTTC; v_call: TRBV18; j_call: TRBJ2-7; d_call: TRBD2; clone_size: few
cdr3_aa: CASSQRTGGPSDTQYF; cdr3_nt: TGTGCCAGCAGCCAAAGGACGGGGGGGCCTTCAGATACGCAGTATTTT; v_call: TRBV4-2; j_call: TRBJ2-3; d_call: TRBD2; clone_size: many
cdr3_aa: CASRARGTSEYNEQFF; cdr3_nt: TGTGCCAGCAGGGCACGGGGGACTAGCGAATACAATGAGCAGTTCTTC; v_call: TRBV7-9; j_call: TRBJ2-1; d_call: TRBD2; clone_size: once
cdr3_aa: CASSYTGTYYNEQFF; cdr3_nt: TGTGCCAGCAGTTACACCGGGACGTACTACAATGAGCAGTTCTTC; v_call: TRBV6-5; j_call: TRBJ2-1; d_call: -; clone_size: -
cdr3_aa: CASSLSGLTYEQYF; cdr3_nt: TGCGCCAGCAGCTTATCGGGACTTACCTACGAGCAGTACTTC; v_call: TRBV5-1; j_call: TRBJ2-7; d_call: -; clone_size: few
cdr3_aa: CASRPDSFNEKLFF; cdr3_nt: TGCGCCAGCCGACCGGACAGCTTTAATGAAAAACTGTTTTTT; v_call: TRBV5-1; j_call: TRBJ1-4; d_call: -; clone_size: few
cdr3_aa: CARSYSTGAYEQYF; cdr3_nt: TGTGCCAGAAGTTACTCGACTGGGGCCTACGAGCAGTACTTC; v_call: TRBV6-6; j_call: TRBJ2-7; d_call: -; clone_size: -
cdr3_aa: CASSYSPSGSSYNEQFF; cdr3_nt: TGTGCCAGCAGTTATTCCCCTAGCGGGAGCTCCTACAATGAGCAGTTCTTC; v_call: TRBV6-2/TRBV6-3; j_call: TRBJ2-1; d_call: TRBD2; clone_size: few
cdr3_aa: CASRAGFIVMNTEAFF; cdr3_nt: TGTGCCAGCAGAGCCGGGTTCATCGTCATGAACACTGAAGCTTTCTTT; v_call: TRBV6-5; j_call: TRBJ1-1; d_call: -; clone_size: -
cdr3_aa: CASSNLAGQGSREQYF; cdr3_nt: TGTGCCAGCAGTAATCTAGCGGGACAGGGTTCGAGGGAGCAGTACTTC; v_call: TRBV6-5; j_call: TRBJ2-7; d_call: -; clone_size: -
cdr3_aa: CSATGQGVNTQYF; cdr3_nt: TGCAGTGCTACGGGGCAGGGTGTGAATACGCAGTATTTT; v_call: TRBV20-1; j_call: TRBJ2-3; d_call: -; clone_size: -
cdr3_aa: CASSFGLGPSYEQYF; cdr3_nt: TGTGCCAGCAGTTTCGGACTGGGGCCGTCCTACGAGCAGTACTTC; v_call: TRBV6-2/TRBV6-3; j_call: TRBJ2-7; d_call: -; clone_size: -
cdr3_aa: CATSRHSTDTQYF; cdr3_nt: TGTGCCACCAGTAGGCATAGCACAGATACGCAGTATTTT; v_call: TRBV24-1; j_call: TRBJ2-3; d_call: -; clone_size: -
cdr3_aa: CSVSAGNQPQHF; cdr3_nt: TGCAGCGTTTCGGCAGGCAATCAGCCCCAGCATTTT; v_call: TRBV29-1; j_call: TRBJ1-5; d_call: -; clone_size: few
cdr3_aa: CSHGGQGAFYGYTF; cdr3_nt: TGCAGCCATGGAGGCCAGGGGGCCTTCTATGGCTACACCTTC; v_call: TRBV20-1; j_call: TRBJ1-2; d_call: TRBD1; clone_size: few
cdr3_aa: CASSWTSGINEQYF; cdr3_nt: TGTGCCAGCAGTTGGACTAGCGGGATCAACGAGCAGTACTTC; v_call: TRBV6-5; j_call: TRBJ2-7; d_call: TRBD2; clone_size: few
cdr3_aa: CASSLTGTSGATDTQYF; cdr3_nt: TGCGCCAGCAGTCTAACCGGGACTAGCGGAGCCACAGATACGCAGTATTTT; v_call: TRBV23-1; j_call: TRBJ2-3; d_call: TRBD2; clone_size: few
cdr3_aa: CASRGMRNEQYF; cdr3_nt: TGCGCCAGCAGAGGGATGAGGAATGAGCAGTACTTC; v_call: TRBV5-1; j_call: TRBJ2-7; d_call: -; clone_size: many
cdr3_aa: CASSKGQDRGLTGELFF; cdr3_nt: TGTGCCAGCAGCAAAGGGCAGGACAGGGGGCTCACCGGGGAGCTGTTTTTT; v_call: TRBV21-1; j_call: TRBJ2-2; d_call: -; clone_size: -
cdr3_aa: CASRPFTGTAGPKNYGYTF; cdr3_nt: TGCGCCAGCAGGCCATTCACCGGGACAGCGGGTCCAAAAAACTATGGCTACACCTTC; v_call: TRBV5-1; j_call: TRBJ1-2; d_call: TRBD1; clone_size: -
cdr3_aa: CASSLALHITDTQYF; cdr3_nt: TGTGCCAGCAGCTTGGCCCTCCACATCACAGATACGCAGTATTTT; v_call: TRBV5-5; j_call: TRBJ2-3; d_call: -; clone_size: -
cdr3_aa: CAWSDLPPGELFF; cdr3_nt: TGTGCCTGGAGTGATTTACCCCCCGGGGAGCTGTTTTTT; v_call: TRBV30; j_call: TRBJ2-2; d_call: -; clone_size: -
cdr3_aa: CASSDVMGVNEQYF; cdr3_nt: TGTGCCAGCAGCGACGTCATGGGGGTTAATGAACAGTACTTC; v_call: TRBV7-9; j_call: TRBJ2-7; d_call: -; clone_size: -
cdr3_aa: CASSFDRYEQYF; cdr3_nt: TGTGCCAGCAGTTTCGATCGCTACGAGCAGTACTTC; v_call: TRBV12-3/TRBV12-4; j_call: TRBJ2-7; d_call: -; clone_size: many
cdr3_aa: CASQRLREQYF; cdr3_nt: TGTGCCAGCCAAAGACTCCGGGAGCAGTACTTC; v_call: TRBV27; j_call: TRBJ2-7; d_call: -; clone_size: -
cdr3_aa: CASSLRPGPPLHF; cdr3_nt: TGTGCCAGCAGTTTACGGCCTGGGCCACCCCTCCACTTT; v_call: TRBV12-3/TRBV12-4; j_call: TRBJ1-6; d_call: -; clone_size: -
cdr3_aa: CASSLSGSPLGNIQYF; cdr3_nt: TGTGCCAGCAGCTTGTCCGGGTCTCCGTTGGGGAACATTCAGTACTTC; v_call: TRBV5-6; j_call: TRBJ2-4; d_call: -; clone_size: few